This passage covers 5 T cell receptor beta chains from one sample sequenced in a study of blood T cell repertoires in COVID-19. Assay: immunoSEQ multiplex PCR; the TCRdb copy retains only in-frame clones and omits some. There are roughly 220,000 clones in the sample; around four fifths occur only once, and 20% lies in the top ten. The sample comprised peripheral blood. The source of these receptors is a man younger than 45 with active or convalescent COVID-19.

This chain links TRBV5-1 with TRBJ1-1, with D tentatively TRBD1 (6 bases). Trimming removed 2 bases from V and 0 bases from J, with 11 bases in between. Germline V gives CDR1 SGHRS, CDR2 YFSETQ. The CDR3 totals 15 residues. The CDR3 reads CASSFTGLVNTEAFF. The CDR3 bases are TGCGCCAGCAGCTTTACAGGGCTGGTGAACACTGAAGCTTTCTTT.

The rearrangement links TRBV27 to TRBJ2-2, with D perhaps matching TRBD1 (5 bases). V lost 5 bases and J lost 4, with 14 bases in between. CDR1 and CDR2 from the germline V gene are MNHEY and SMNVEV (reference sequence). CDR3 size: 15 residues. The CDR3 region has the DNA TGTGCCAGCAGTCCCCGAGTCAGGGTCACCGGGGAGCTGTTTTTT. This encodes CASSPRVRVTGELFF.

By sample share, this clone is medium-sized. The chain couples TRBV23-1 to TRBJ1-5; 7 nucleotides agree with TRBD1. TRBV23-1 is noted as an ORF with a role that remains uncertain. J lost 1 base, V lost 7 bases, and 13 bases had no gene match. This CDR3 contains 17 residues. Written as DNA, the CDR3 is TGCGCCAGCATGTACAGGGGACCCCCCTTCAGCAATCAGCCCCAGCATTTT. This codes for CASMYRGPPFSNQPQHF.

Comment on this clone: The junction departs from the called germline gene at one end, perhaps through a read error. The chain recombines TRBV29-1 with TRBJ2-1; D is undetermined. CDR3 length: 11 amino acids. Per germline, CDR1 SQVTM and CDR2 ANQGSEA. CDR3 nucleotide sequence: TGCAGCGTTGAAGATAATGCACACCCACTCTTC. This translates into CSVEDNAHPLF.

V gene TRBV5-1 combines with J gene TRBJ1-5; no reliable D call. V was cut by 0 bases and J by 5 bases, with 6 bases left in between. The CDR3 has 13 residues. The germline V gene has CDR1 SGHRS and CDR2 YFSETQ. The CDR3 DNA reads TGCGCCAGCAGCTTGGACACCGATCAGCCCCAGCATTTT. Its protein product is CASSLDTDQPQHF.